These T cell receptor beta chains were read from a single sample in a study of blood T cell repertoires in COVID-19. Generated by immunoSEQ multiplex PCR, the TCRdb table keeps only in-frame clones and is missing some. The table includes about 350,000 clones, approximately 90% detected once. The sequenced sample was peripheral blood. Receptors originate from a woman in her sixties or seventies with COVID-19, enrolled during active disease. The CDR3 runs from the conserved cysteine through the conserved F or W. D genes are given only for firm matches. Clone size, where shown, is once, few, many, or a class for clones that have expanded.

d_call	clone_size	j_call	v_call	cdr3_nt	cdr3_aa
NA	NA	TRBJ2-3	TRBV18	TGTGCCAGCTCACCCCCAAAAGTGGCAGGGTGGCCAGATACGCAGTATTTT	CASSPPKVAGWPDTQYF
NA	NA	TRBJ1-1	TRBV5-1	TGCGCCAGCAGCTTGAGGGGTGACACTGAAGCTTTCTTT	CASSLRGDTEAFF
NA	NA	TRBJ1-2	TRBV5-5	TGTGCTTCTTATGATGGGGAGGCAAATCACTATGGCTACACCTTC	CASYDGEANHYGYTF
TRBD1	NA	TRBJ2-1	TRBV15	TGTGCCACCACCAGGGACAGGGGGTACGAGCAGTTCTTC	CATTRDRGYEQFF
NA	NA	TRBJ2-3	TRBV5-4	TGTGCCAGCAGCCCCCTCCCCGGGTCTCGTACAGATACGCAGTATTTT	CASSPLPGSRTDTQYF
NA	NA	TRBJ1-1	TRBV6-6	TGTGCCAGCAGTTACGGTTTTGAGGTCTCCCCTGAAGCTTTCTTT	CASSYGFEVSPEAFF
NA	NA	TRBJ1-3	TRBV4-2	TGTGCCAGCAGCCAAGCTAACAGGGAAAACACCATATATTTT	CASSQANRENTIYF
NA	few	TRBJ1-3	TRBV6-5	TGTGCCAGCAGTTCGGGGTACTCTGGAAACACCATATATTTT	CASSSGYSGNTIYF
NA	NA	TRBJ2-1	TRBV5-5	TGTGCCAGCAGCTTATCGGACTACTACAATGAGCAGTTCTTC	CASSLSDYYNEQFF
NA	once	TRBJ1-1	TRBV27	TGTGCCAGGTGGGAGCACATGAACACTGAAGCTTTCTTT	CARWEHMNTEAFF
TRBD2	NA	TRBJ2-2	TRBV3-1/TRBV3-2	TGTGCCAGCAGCCCCCGGCGGGTTAGCGGGCCATCGAACACCGGGGAGCTGTTTTTT	CASSPRRVSGPSNTGELFF
NA	NA	TRBJ1-4	TRBV6-5	TGTGCCACCCGAGACAGGCCTCCTGAAAAACTGTTTTTT	CATRDRPPEKLFF
NA	NA	TRBJ2-3	TRBV2	TGTGCCAGCAGGGAGAATACGCAGTATTTT	CASRENTQYF
TRBD1	NA	TRBJ1-1	TRBV4-1	TGCGCCAGCAGCCAAGCTGCCTATGCGGGACAGCGGATGCCTGAAGCTTTCTTT	CASSQAAYAGQRMPEAFF
NA	NA	TRBJ2-1	TRBV5-1	TGCGCCAGCAGCTTTTCCGGACGGACGGGGGAGCAGTTCTTC	CASSFSGRTGEQFF
TRBD2	NA	TRBJ2-5	TRBV6-5	TGTGCCAGCAGTTACACTAGCGGGGTCCAGTACTTC	CASSYTSGVQYF
TRBD2	NA	TRBJ2-3	TRBV4-1	TGCGCCAGCAGCCACAGGACTAGCGGGGGCGCAGATACGCAGTATTTT	CASSHRTSGGADTQYF
TRBD1	NA	TRBJ2-1	TRBV25-1	TGTGCCAGCAGTCGGGGGACAGGTCAGTTCTTC	CASSRGTGQFF
NA	NA	TRBJ1-2	TRBV25-1	TGTGCCAGCGTAGGGGCCTACAAATCGGGCTACACCTTC	CASVGAYKSGYTF
NA	NA	TRBJ1-1	TRBV10-1	TGCGCCAGCAGCGCGGACGGGAGCACTGAAGCTTTCTTT	CASSADGSTEAFF
NA	NA	TRBJ1-4	TRBV7-6	TGTGCCAGCAGCAAAGGGGTGTCAACTAATGAAAAACTGTTTTTT	CASSKGVSTNEKLFF
NA	NA	TRBJ2-7	TRBV5-6	TGTGCCAGCAGCTTCAAAAAAACAGGGCCCCACGAGCAGTACTTC	CASSFKKTGPHEQYF